Detailed here is one T cell receptor beta chain. Sequencing was performed with immunoSEQ multiplex PCR; in TCRdb, only in-frame clones are kept and a portion is missing. This table has about 140,000 clones, 80% to 90% appearing once. Germline CDR1 is MGHRA and CDR2 is YSYEKL. The CDR3 has 15 amino acids. The V gene lost 1 base and the J gene lost 2 bases, with 12 bases spanning the gap. The data were taken from a study of T cell responses to AZD1222 COVID-19 vaccine. The chain recombines TRBV4-1 with TRBJ2-7, with TRBD1 as a possible D gene (5 bases). This receptor was obtained from an adult in good health. The sample was peripheral blood, taken on day 0 of AZD1222 vaccination. Here the CDR3 reads CASSQARQGPYEQYF. CDR3 nucleotides: TGCGCCAGCAGCCAAGCCAGGCAGGGCCCCTACGAGCAGTACTTC.